Listed here is a single TCR beta chain. Its antigen remains unidentified. The input lacks base qualities; no much larger clone sits a single base away. The trim is 0 bases for V and 3 bases for J, with a gap of 9 bases between the germline ends. The CDR3 contains 16 residues, cysteine and phenylalanine counted. Only the CDR3 part of the read is kept: 48 bases, read in frame from the first base. CDR1 and CDR2 (KGHSH, LQKENI) derive from the germline V gene. The sample's time point, from its label and the paper: newly diagnosed GD, antithyroid drugs for less than 3 months. RNA was extracted from PBMCs in TRIzol for both TCR sequencing and RNA sequencing. The diagnosis of Graves' disease was made according to American Thyroid Association guidelines. Patients were recruited from an endocrinology department in Xi'an, China. Each patient gave 7 to 9.5 milliliters of peripheral blood, collected in an EDTA anticoagulant tube. Ficoll Paque Plus density gradient separation was used to isolate PBMCs, and no further T cell sorting was performed. An Agilent 2100 Bioanalyzer and agarose gel were used to assess RNA quality, and a NanoDrop 2000 was used to measure RNA concentration.

This record comes from a study of regulatory T cells in long-lasting Graves disease (dated by TCRdb to the early 2020s). Describing the broader study: In the newly diagnosed Graves' disease group, patients had been taking antithyroid drugs for less than 3 months. A total of around 35 samples underwent TCR sequencing: about 13 from persistent and some 20 from newly diagnosed Graves' disease patients. Peripheral blood TCR sequencing and RNA sequencing compared persistent Graves' disease patients with newly diagnosed Graves' disease patients. The study took place in China and was registered as a clinical trial. Findings and caveats that apply to the study as a whole: Persistent Graves' disease patients showed lower TCR Shannon entropy and fewer highly expanded clones than newly diagnosed patients, suggesting clonal expansion. More public clonotypes were shared among persistent patients (under 3,000) than among newly diagnosed patients (roughly 1,000). TRBV28, TRBJ1-2 and TRBJ2-5 were preferentially used in persistent disease, while TRBV20-1 and TRBJ2-1 were favored in newly diagnosed disease. The authors noted that the small sample size was a limitation that may lower accuracy. Because the primary lesion, thyroid tissue, could not be accessed, the study looked at peripheral blood alone. Sequencing and analysis were limited to the TCR beta chain.

Library preparation used multiplex PCR. The data were produced on an Illumina HiSeq 4000. iRepertoire HTBI primers and Arm-PCR amplification of CDR3 regions were used to construct TCR beta libraries. Gel purification was performed on PCR products prior to sequencing. The original methods were these. Gene usage analysis of CDR3 amino acid clonotypes relied on the roughly 58 TRBV and around 14 TRBJ segments identified across samples. COPE and FqMerger were used to merge filtered high-quality paired reads into contigs. BLAST was used to align contigs to IMGT TRBV, TRBD and TRBJ reference genes, and CDR3 was defined according to IMGT. Any clonotype with a frequency above 0.1% was classified as a highly expanded clone. Shannon entropy was used to measure repertoire diversity, and the Gini coefficient was used to measure V-J evenness. Public clonotypes were defined as clonotypes shared by more than one individual. TCRdb trimmed the raw reads at Q25, called clones with MiXCR and kept productive beta chains. Each entry is one CDR3 protein sequence, shown with its most common DNA and genes. For this entry, the V and J calls and clone size follow TCRdb and not the study's own pipeline. The sample records 620,000 or so distinct CDR3 sequences, around 17% of which are singletons. The ten most abundant clones make up about 18% of the sample.

The same data also contributed to another study, on T cells in Graves' hyperthyroidism and ophthalmopathy. The second publication reports: Stable Graves' hyperthyroidism was defined as the absence of progression to ophthalmopathy over 18 months of follow-up. Hyperthyroidism patients were newly diagnosed, had a disease duration of under 2 months, and were aged 18 to 65 years. The study excluded patients with uncontrolled infections, other autoimmune diseases, pregnancy or lactation. Diagnoses were established on the basis of clinical symptoms, serum thyroxine and TRAb, thyroid ultrasound, and orbital computed tomography. A first-round RT-PCR of the TCR CDR3 used the HTBI primer set with the Qiagen OneStep RT-PCR kit. Most expanded thyroid clonotypes (frequency above 0.001) were also detected in blood, suggesting blood repertoires may reflect thyroid immune responses. Ophthalmopathy was separated from stable hyperthyroidism by a 13 V-J signature model, with around 88% sensitivity and 81% to 83% specificity obtained in cross-validation and 80%/75% obtained in testing. In validation, the model predicted progression to ophthalmopathy a median of roughly six months before onset, with approximately 71% sensitivity and roughly 73% specificity. To identify distinguishing TCR V-J signatures, a discovery cohort of about a hundred patients was used, comprising 43 with Graves' ophthalmopathy and 57 with stable Graves' hyperthyroidism. An independent validation cohort of around 20 hyperthyroidism patients and about 15 patients who later progressed to ophthalmopathy tested prospective prediction of ophthalmopathy. The 75 to 100 discovery patients were randomly split 7:3 into training and test sets. In about six Graves' hyperthyroidism patients, the study also compared T-cell repertoires from thyroid tissue with T-cell repertoires from blood. After blood sampling, hyperthyroidism patients were treated with methimazole at a starting dose of 30 mg daily, and ophthalmopathy patients were treated with high-dose intravenous methylprednisolone. Libraries were constructed in a second round of multiplex PCR, after which size selection and purification were carried out. Libraries were sequenced paired-end with 100 bp reads on an Illumina HiSeq2000. Raw data were processed with SOAPnuke, discarding reads with adapters, uncalled bases, mean Phred below 15, or no exact constant-primer or identifier match. COPE v1.2.5 was used to merge the high-quality paired reads, and each unique nucleotide sequence was defined as a clonotype. Clonotypes were aligned to IMGT TRBV, TRBD and TRBJ reference segments using MiTCR v1.1. Analysis was restricted to V-J combinations with a frequency above 0.0001, which covered about 99% of repertoires. The TCS score was defined as the ratio of F50 (clonal expansion) to E x V (chaos), calculated using BLOSUM62-based TCRdist between CDR3 peptides within each V-J. Welch's t-statistics and random forest reduced around 520 V-J features to fewer than 15, which were used in a naive Bayes classifier (R e1071). Sample size was not statistically predetermined, and blinding of investigators to group allocation was not performed. According to the paper, TCR Vbeta CDR3 sequencing was carried out on about 140 peripheral blood samples, which came from around 43 ophthalmopathy, some 73 hyperthyroidism and approximately 17 progressor patients.

The receptor's source is a woman aged 25 to 39 with Graves disease. Donor details come from another sample of the same person, matched by shared clones. Material: peripheral blood mononuclear cells (PBMCs), obtained at new diagnosis, from a patient treated with antithyroid drugs. This chain joins TRBV18 to TRBJ2-6, with TRBD1 perhaps the D gene, on 6 matching bases. DNA sequence: TGTGCCAGCTCACCACCTACAGGGTTTGGGGCCAACGTCCTGACTTTC. Its product reads: CASSPPTGFGANVLTF.